This TCR beta chain was recovered during a study of vaccination and CD4 T cells after COVID-19. Study-wide context: Post-vaccination specimens were collected at a median of about 70 days following dose two (range 14 to 241).

As concerns this clonotype: Its antigen remains unidentified.

The sample's treatment: approximately 9-day PBMC culture with coronavirus spike peptide pools or control peptides (ViraFEST assay). Culture conditions combined around 2 million PBMCs per well with 7.5 to 10 IU/ml IL-2 and 7.5 to 10 ug/ml peptide pools. Days 3 and 7 were when half the medium was replaced with fresh IL-2 medium. The V end lost 6 bases, the J end lost 5 bases, and 11 bases lay between the germline ends. The CDR3 is 14 amino acids. Germline assignment: CDR1 SGHTA and CDR2 FQGNSA. Cultured CD4+ T cell DNA underwent sequencing with the Oncomine TCR Beta short-read assay. From the PCR reads, TCRdb called clonotypes with MiXCR, one entry per CDR3 protein. Among 8,000 to 9,500 distinct CDR3 sequences, roughly three fifths were seen once, and the ten largest hold about 14%.

This clonotype was obtained from a human donor with COVID-19. Sequences were derived from cultured CD4+ T cells from blood, sampled after SARS-CoV-2 vaccination. The chain couples TRBV7-2 to TRBJ1-6; D unresolved. The CDR3 sequence: CASSPGGHNSPLHF. In nucleotides, the CDR3 is TGTGCCAGCAGTCCGGGCGGGCATAATTCACCCCTCCACTTT.